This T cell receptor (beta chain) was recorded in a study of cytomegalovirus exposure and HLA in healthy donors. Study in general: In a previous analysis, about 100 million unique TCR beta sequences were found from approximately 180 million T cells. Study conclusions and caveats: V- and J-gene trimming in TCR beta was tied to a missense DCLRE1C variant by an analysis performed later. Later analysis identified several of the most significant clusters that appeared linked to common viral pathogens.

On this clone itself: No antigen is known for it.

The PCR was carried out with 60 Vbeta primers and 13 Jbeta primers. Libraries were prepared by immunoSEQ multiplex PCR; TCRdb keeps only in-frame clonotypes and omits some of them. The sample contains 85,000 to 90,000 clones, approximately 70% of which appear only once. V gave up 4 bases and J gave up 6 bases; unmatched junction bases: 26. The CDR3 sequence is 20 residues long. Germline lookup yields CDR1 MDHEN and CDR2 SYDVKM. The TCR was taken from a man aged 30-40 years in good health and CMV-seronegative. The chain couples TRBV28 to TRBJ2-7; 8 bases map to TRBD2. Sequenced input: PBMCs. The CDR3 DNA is TGTGCCAGCAGTTATGTCCGGAGACCTCCATGGGTAGCGGGACCTGGCGAGCAGTACTTC. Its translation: CASSYVRRPPWVAGPGEQYF.